The clone carrying this T cell receptor (beta chain) was seen many times. Its antigen remains unknown. This sample was taken from a study of T-cell memory formation after mild COVID-19. About the research overall: Clusters of TCRs were largely donor specific. General study findings and limits: Pre-infection memory showed some responding clones, and this suggested that cross-reactive memory joined. Contracting CD8+ clones were enriched in EMRA, CD4+ mainly in CM and EM.

From germline, CDR1 is KGHSH and CDR2 LQKENI. CDR3 length: 18 residues. The V gene lost 4 bases and the J gene lost 4 bases, with 25 bases spanning the gap. Libraries for TCRalpha and TCRbeta carried sample barcodes and unique molecular identifiers via 5'RACE. MiXCR, run by TCRdb on the 5' RACE reads, gives a single entry per CDR3 protein. The sample has fewer than 350,000 distinct CDR3 sequences, 14% seen once; the top ten hold around 23%. The gene calls are TRBV18 and TRBJ2-5, with D possibly TRBD1 on 5 matching bases. The source is a man between 18 and 35 years old who had mild COVID-19 (a few samples of this study predate the infection). Cell type and time point are not known. The specimen sequenced was PBMCs or a T cell subset sorted from them (not recorded which). DNA for the CDR3: TGTGCCAGCTCACAACTCAATCTTCGACAGAACCCCAGAGAGACCCAGTACTTC. Its translation: CASSQLNLRQNPRETQYF.